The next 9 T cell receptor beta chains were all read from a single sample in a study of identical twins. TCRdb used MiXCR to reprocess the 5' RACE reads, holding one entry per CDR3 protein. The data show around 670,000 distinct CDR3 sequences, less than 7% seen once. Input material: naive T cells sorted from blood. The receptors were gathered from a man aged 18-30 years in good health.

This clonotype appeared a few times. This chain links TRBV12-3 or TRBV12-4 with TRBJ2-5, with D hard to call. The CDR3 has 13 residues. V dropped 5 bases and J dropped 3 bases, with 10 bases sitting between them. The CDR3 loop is CASSRTYEETQYF. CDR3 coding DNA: TGTGCCAGCAGTCGTACTTACGAAGAGACCCAGTACTTC.

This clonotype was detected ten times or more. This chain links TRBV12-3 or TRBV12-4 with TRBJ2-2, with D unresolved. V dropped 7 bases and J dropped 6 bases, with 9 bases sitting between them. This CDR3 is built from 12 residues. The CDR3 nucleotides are TGTGCCAGCACTAACGATGCCGGGGAGCTGTTTTTT. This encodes CASTNDAGELFF.

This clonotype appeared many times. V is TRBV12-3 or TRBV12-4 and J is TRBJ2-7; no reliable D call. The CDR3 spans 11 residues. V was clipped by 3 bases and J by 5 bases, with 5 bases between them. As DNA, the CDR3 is TGTGCCAGCAGTTTTGGGAACGAGCAGTACTTC. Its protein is CASSFGNEQYF.

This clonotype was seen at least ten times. CDR3 DNA: TGCAGTGCTAGAGATATTAGCTTTTCCACAGATACGCAGTATTTT. It yields the protein CSARDISFSTDTQYF. The chain couples TRBV20-1 to TRBJ2-3; no clear D. This CDR3 has 15 residues. Germline V gene data show CDR1 as DFQATT and CDR2 as SNEGSKA (reference sequence). V gave up 0 bases and J gave up 2 bases, with 12 bases separating them.

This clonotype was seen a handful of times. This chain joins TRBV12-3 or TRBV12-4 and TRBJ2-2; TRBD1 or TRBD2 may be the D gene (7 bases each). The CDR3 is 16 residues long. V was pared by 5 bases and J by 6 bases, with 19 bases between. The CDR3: CASSPGEGAGAGELFF. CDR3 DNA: TGTGCCAGCAGTCCGGGCGAGGGGGCGGGGGCCGGGGAGCTGTTTTTT.

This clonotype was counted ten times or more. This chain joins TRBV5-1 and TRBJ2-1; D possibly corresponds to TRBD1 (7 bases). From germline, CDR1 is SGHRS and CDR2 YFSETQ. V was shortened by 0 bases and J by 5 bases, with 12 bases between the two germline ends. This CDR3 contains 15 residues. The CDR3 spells CASSLVAGGNNEQFF. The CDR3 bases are TGCGCCAGCAGCTTGGTGGCAGGGGGGAACAATGAGCAGTTCTTC.

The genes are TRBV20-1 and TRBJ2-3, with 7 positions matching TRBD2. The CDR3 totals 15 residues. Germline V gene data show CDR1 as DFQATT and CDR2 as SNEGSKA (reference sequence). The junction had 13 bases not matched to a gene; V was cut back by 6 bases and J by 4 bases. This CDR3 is CSALSASGESDTQYF. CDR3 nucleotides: TGCAGTGCCCTTTCCGCTAGCGGCGAGTCAGATACGCAGTATTTT.

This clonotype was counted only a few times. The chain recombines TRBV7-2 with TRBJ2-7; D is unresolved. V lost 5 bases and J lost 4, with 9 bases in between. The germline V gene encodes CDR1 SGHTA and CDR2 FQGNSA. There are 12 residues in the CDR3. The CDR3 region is CASSHDWYEQYF. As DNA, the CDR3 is TGTGCCAGCAGCCACGACTGGTACGAGCAGTACTTC.

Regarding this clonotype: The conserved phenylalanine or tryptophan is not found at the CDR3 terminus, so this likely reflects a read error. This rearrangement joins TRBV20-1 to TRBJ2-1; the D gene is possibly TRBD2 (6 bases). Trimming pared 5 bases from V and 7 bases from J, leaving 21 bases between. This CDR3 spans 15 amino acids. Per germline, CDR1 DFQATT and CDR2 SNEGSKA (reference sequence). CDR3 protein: CSALDLRDLGNEQFL. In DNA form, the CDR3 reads TGCAGTGCTTTAGACTTGCGGGACCTTGGGAATGAGCAGTTCCTC.